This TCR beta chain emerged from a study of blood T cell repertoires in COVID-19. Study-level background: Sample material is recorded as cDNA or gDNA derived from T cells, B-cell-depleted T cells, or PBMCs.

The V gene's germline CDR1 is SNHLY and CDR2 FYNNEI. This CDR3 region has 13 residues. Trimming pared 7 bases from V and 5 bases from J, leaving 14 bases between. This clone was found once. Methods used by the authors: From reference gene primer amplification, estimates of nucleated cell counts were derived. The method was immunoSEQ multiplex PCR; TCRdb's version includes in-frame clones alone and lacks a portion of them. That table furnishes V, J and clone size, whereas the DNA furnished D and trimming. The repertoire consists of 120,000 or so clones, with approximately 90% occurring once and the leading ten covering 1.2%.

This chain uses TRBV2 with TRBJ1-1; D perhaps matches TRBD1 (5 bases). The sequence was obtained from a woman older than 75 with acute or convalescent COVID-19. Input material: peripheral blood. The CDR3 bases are TGTGCCAGCACGAACTTCCGGGGGACTGAAGCTTTCTTT. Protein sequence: CASTNFRGTEAFF.